This T cell receptor (beta chain) was sequenced during a study of human T cells and chemical hapten exposure. Study overall: Patients, a majority of them female, were diagnosed with alopecia areata, totalis or universalis. Variability of per-sample TCR yields stemmed mainly from small differences in pooled library volume.

The CDR3 has 18 residues. The V end lost 3 bases, the J end lost 10 bases, and 26 bases lay between the germline ends. Germline values: CDR1 SGHRS, CDR2 YFSETQ. Time point specified: patch test 2, 6 weeks after DPC sensitization. Treatment here: therapeutic diphenylcyclopropenone sensitization with weekly scalp DPC. The library put unique molecular identifiers onto individual cDNA molecules. TCRdb itself ran the RACE reads through MiXCR, one entry per CDR3 protein. In the table there are roughly 54,000 distinct CDR3 sequences, 9.5% to 10% of which are singletons. The receptor was derived from a woman aged 50 to 60 with alopecia areata. Some clones in this sample may be carry-over from other donors' samples. Specimen: whole blood, collected in connection with sensitization to the hapten diphenylcyclopropenone (DPC). The chain joins TRBV5-1 to TRBJ1-6; D call uncertain. The CDR3 DNA is TGCGCCAGCAGCTCGCTTGCTGGGCAGGCGGGTTCAGAATCACCCCTCCACTTT. Protein sequence: CASSSLAGQAGSESPLHF.